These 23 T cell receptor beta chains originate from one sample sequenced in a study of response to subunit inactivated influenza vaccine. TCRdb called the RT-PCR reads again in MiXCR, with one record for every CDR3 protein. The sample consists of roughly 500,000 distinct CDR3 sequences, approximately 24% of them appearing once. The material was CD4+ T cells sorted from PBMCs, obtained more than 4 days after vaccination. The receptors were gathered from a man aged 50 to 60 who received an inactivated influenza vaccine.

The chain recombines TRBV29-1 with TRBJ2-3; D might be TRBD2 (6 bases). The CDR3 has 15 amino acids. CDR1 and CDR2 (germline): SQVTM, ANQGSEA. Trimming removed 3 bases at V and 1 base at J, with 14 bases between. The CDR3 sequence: CSVEWGVGGTDTQYF. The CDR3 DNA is TGCAGCGTTGAGTGGGGGGTCGGGGGCACAGATACGCAGTATTTT.

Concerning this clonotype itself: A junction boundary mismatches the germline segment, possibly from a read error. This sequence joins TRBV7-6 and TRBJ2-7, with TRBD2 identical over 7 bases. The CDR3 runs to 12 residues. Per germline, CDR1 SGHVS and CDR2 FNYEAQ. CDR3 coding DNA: TGTGCCAGCAGCAAAAGGGCGGGAGAGCAGTGCTTC. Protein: CASSKRAGEQCF.

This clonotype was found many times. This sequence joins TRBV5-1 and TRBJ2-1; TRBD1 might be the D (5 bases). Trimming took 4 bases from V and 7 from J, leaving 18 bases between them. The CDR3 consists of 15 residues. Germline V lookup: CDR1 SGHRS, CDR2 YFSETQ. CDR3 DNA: TGCGCCAGCAGCAAGGACCCGTACAAGGGGAATGAGCAGTTCTTC. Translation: CASSKDPYKGNEQFF.

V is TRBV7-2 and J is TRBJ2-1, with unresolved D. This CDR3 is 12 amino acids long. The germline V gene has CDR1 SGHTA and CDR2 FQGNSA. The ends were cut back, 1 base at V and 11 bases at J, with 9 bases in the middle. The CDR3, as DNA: TGTGCCAGCAGCTTAGTACATGCCCAGCAGTTCTTC. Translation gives CASSLVHAQQFF.

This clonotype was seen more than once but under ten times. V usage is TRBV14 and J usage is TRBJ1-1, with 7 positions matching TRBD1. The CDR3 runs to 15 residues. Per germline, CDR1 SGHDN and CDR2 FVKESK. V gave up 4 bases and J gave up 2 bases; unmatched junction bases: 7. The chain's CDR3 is CASSLDRAFNTEAFF. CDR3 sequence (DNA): TGTGCCAGCAGCCTTGACAGGGCGTTTAACACTGAAGCTTTCTTT. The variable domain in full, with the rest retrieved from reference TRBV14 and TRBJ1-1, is EAGVTQFPSHSVIEKGQTVTLRCDPISGHDNLYWYRRVMGKEIKFLLHFVKESKQDESGMPNNRFLAERTGGTYSTLKVQPAELEDSGVYFCASSLDRAFNTEAFFGQGTRLTVV.

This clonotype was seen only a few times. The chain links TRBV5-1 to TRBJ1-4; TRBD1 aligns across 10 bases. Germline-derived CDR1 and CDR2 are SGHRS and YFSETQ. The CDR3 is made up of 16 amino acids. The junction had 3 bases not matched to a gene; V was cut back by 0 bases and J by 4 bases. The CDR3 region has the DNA TGCGCCAGCAGCTTGGACTGGGACAGGGGTAATGAAAAACTGTTTTTT. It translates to CASSLDWDRGNEKLFF.

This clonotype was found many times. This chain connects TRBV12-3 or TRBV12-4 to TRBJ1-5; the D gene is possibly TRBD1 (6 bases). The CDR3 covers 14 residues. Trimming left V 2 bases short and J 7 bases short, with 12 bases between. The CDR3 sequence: CASSLRGDTQPQHF. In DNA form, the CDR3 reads TGTGCCAGCAGTTTAAGAGGGGACACGCAGCCCCAGCATTTT.

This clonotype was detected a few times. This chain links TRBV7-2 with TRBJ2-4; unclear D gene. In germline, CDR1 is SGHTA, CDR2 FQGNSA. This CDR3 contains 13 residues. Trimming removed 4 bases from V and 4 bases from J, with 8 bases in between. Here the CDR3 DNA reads TGTGCCAGCAGCTCAGCAGGAAAAAACATTCAGTACTTC. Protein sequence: CASSSAGKNIQYF.

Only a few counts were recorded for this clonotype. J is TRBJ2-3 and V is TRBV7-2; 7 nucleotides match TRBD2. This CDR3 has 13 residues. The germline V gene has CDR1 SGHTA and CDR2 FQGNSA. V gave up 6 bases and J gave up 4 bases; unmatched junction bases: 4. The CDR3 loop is CASRRAGPDTQYF. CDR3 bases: TGTGCCAGCAGACGAGCGGGGCCAGATACGCAGTATTTT.

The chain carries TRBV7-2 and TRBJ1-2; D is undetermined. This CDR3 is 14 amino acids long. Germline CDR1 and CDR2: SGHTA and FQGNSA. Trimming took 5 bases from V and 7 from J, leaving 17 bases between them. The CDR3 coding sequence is TGTGCCAGCAGCCAGGAATTATGGTTGGGTGGCTACACCTTC. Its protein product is CASSQELWLGGYTF.

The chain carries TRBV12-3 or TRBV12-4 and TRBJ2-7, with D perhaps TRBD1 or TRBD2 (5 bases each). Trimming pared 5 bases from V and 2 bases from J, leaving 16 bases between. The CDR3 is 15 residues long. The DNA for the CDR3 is TGTGCCAGCAGTCCTACGGGACGGCCGGCCTACGAGCAGTACTTC. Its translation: CASSPTGRPAYEQYF.

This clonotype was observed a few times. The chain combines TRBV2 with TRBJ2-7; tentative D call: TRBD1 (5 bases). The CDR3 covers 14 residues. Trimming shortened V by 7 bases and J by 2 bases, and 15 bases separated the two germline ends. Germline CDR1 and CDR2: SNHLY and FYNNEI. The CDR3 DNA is TGTGCCAGCAAAGGGGCAGGGTCCACCTACGAGCAGTACTTC. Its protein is CASKGAGSTYEQYF.

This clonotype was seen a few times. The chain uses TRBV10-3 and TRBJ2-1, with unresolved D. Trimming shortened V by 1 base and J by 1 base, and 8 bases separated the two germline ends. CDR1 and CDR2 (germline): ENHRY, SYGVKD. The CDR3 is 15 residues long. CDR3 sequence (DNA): TGTGCCATCAGTGAGTTCGGCTTGTCCTACAATGAGCAGTTCTTC. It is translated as CAISEFGLSYNEQFF.

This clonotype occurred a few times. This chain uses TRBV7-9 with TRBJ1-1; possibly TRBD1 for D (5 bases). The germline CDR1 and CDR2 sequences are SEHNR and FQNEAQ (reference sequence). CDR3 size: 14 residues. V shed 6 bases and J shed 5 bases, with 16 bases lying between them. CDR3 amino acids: CASSYPRGPTEAFF. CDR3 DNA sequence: TGTGCCAGCAGTTACCCAAGGGGCCCTACTGAAGCTTTCTTT.

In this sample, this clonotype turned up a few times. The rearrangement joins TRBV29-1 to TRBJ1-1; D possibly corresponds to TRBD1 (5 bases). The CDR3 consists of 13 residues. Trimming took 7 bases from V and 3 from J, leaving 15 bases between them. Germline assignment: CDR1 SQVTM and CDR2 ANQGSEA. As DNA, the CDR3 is TGCAGCGCCACCACGGGGGGGGACACTGAAGCTTTCTTT. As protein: CSATTGGDTEAFF.

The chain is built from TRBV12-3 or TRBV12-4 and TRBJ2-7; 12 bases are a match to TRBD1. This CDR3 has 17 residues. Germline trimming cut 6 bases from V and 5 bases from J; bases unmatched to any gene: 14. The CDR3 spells CASSTGTGGLLGNEQYF. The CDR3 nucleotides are TGTGCCAGCAGCACCGGGACAGGGGGCTTGTTGGGCAACGAGCAGTACTTC.

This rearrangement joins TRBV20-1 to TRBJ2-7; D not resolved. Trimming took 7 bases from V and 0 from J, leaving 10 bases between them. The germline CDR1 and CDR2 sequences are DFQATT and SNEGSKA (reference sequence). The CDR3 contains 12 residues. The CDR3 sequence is CSVVTSSYEQYF. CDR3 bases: TGCAGTGTTGTCACGAGCTCCTACGAGCAGTACTTC.

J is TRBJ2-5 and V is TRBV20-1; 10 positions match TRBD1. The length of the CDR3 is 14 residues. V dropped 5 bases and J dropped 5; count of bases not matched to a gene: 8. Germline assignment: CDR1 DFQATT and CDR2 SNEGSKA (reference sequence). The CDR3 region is CSAGDRGLFETQYF. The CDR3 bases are TGCAGTGCTGGGGACAGGGGTTTATTCGAGACCCAGTACTTC.

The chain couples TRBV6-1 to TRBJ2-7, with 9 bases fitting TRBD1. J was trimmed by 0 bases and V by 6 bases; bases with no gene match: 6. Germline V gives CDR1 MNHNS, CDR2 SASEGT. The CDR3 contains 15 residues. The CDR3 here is CASSPRGQGSYEQYF. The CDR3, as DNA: TGTGCCAGCAGCCCAAGGGGACAGGGCTCCTACGAGCAGTACTTC.

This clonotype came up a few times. CDR3 DNA sequence: TGTGCCACCAGCAGAGAATTCTACAGTTACGAGCAGTACTTC. It specifies CATSREFYSYEQYF. V and J are TRBV15 and TRBJ2-7; D unclear. V dropped 0 bases and J dropped 4 bases, with 10 bases sitting between them. The germline gives CDR1 LNHNV, CDR2 YYDKDF (reference sequence). This CDR3 is built from 14 residues.

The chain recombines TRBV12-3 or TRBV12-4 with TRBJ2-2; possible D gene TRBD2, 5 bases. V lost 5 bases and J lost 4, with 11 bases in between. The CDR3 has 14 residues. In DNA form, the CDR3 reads TGTGCCAGCAGTCCGGACTCCACCACCGGGGAGCTGTTTTTT. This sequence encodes CASSPDSTTGELFF.

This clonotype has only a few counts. CDR3 loop: CASRLFIGTENEKLFF. CDR3 sequence (DNA): TGTGCCAGCAGGCTATTCATCGGGACGGAGAATGAAAAACTGTTTTTT. The rearrangement joins TRBV12-3 or TRBV12-4 to TRBJ1-4; maybe TRBD1 (5 bases). The CDR3 has 16 residues. V was shortened by 6 bases and J by 5 bases, with 19 bases between the two germline ends.

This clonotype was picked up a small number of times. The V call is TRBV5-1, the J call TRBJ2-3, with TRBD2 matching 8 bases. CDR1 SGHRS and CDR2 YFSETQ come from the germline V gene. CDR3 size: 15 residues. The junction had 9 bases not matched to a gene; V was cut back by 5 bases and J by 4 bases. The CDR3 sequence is CASSFGRAPPDTQYF. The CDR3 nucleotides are TGCGCCAGCAGTTTCGGGAGGGCCCCCCCAGATACGCAGTATTTT.